The clone carrying this TCR beta chain was seen just once. Its antigen is unknown. This specimen comes from a study of T cell responses to AZD1222 COVID-19 vaccine. The study's findings and limits: Females made up more of the donors, who were largely white British, and clonal diversity may have come out too low.

CDR3 length: 16 amino acids. V shed 4 bases and J 2 bases; nucleotides not matched to a gene: 9. Germline-derived CDR1 and CDR2 are SSHAT and FNYEAQ (reference sequence). Clones were sequenced by immunoSEQ multiplex PCR, and TCRdb holds only the in-frame ones, with some missing. The table shows about 130,000 clones, with roughly 89% occurring only once. The gene calls are TRBV7-7 and TRBJ2-5; 8 bases fit TRBD2. This specimen consisted of peripheral blood, obtained on day 0 of AZD1222 vaccination. The sequence derives from an adult in good health. The DNA of the CDR3 is TGTGCCAGCAGCTCCCGTAGTAGCGGGGTTCAAGAGACCCAGTACTTC. This translates into CASSSRSSGVQETQYF.